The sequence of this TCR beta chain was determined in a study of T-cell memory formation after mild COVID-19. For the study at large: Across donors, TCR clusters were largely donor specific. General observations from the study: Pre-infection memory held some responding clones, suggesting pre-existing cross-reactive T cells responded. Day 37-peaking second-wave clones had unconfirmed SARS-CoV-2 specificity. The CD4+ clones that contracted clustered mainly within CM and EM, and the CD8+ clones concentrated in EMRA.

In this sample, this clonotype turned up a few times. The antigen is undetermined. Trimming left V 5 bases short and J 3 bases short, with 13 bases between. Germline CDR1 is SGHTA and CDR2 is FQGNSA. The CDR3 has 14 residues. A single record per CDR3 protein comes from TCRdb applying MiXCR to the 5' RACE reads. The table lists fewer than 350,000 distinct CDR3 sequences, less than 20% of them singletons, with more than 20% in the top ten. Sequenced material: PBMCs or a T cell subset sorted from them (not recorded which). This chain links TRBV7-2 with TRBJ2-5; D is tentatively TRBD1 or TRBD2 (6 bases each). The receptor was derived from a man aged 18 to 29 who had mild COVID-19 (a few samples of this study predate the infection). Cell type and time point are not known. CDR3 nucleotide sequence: TGTGCCAGCAGCCGGGAGTCAGGGGAAGAGACCCAGTACTTC. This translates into CASSRESGEETQYF.